Below, 23 T cell receptor beta chains from the same sample are listed, as sequenced in a study of blood T cells in healthy people across ages. The use of a sample-barcoded 5' primer and a J-beta primer mix characterized a second PCR of about 7 to 12 cycles. TCRdb reprocessed the 5' RACE reads with MiXCR, giving one entry per CDR3 protein. This sample has 550,000 to 750,000 distinct CDR3 sequences, with around 21% found just once. Specimen: blood. These TCRs come from a man aged 70-80 years in good health.

This clonotype showed up just a few times. The V call is TRBV20-1, the J call TRBJ2-3, with D tentatively TRBD2 (5 bases). This CDR3 region has 15 residues. The germline gives CDR1 DFQATT, CDR2 SNEGSKA (reference sequence). The V and J ends lost 3 bases and 4 bases respectively, with 17 bases between them. The CDR3 coding sequence is TGCAGTGCTAGGGGCAGGACTCTTCCCCCAGATACGCAGTATTTT. Translating it yields CSARGRTLPPDTQYF.

Only a few counts were recorded for this clonotype. This rearrangement joins TRBV29-1 to TRBJ1-1; perhaps TRBD1 as D (5 bases). CDR1 SQVTM and CDR2 ANQGSEA come from the germline V gene. This CDR3 is built from 13 residues. The CDR3 nucleotides read TGCGGCGCCGGGGGAGGGAGGAACACTGAAGCTTTCTTT. Translated, it gives CGAGGGRNTEAFF.

The chain carries TRBV18 and TRBJ2-7; TRBD1 matches 7 bases. The V gene end was trimmed by 0 bases and the J gene end by 5 bases; junction bases not matched to a gene: 7. CDR1 is KGHSH, CDR2 LQKENI, per germline. This CDR3 has 15 residues. CDR3 region: CASSPPTGQFDEQYF. In DNA form, the CDR3 reads TGTGCCAGCTCACCACCGACAGGGCAATTTGACGAGCAGTACTTC.

This clonotype appeared many times. This sequence joins TRBV2 and TRBJ2-1; possible D gene TRBD2, 5 bases. The germline gives CDR1 SNHLY, CDR2 FYNNEI. Trimming left V 2 bases short and J 10 bases short, with 6 bases between. CDR3 size: 11 residues. The CDR3 loop is CASSERGEQFF. The CDR3 DNA reads TGTGCCAGCAGTGAACGAGGGGAGCAGTTCTTC.

This clonotype was picked up a small number of times. J is TRBJ2-1 and V is TRBV12-3 or TRBV12-4, with TRBD1 matching over 7 bases. The J segment lost 0 bases and the V segment lost 4 bases, leaving 6 bases of the junction unmatched. This CDR3 is 16 amino acids long. CDR3 sequence: CASSSWGQSSYNEQFF. The CDR3, as DNA: TGTGCCAGCAGTTCATGGGGACAGAGCTCCTACAATGAGCAGTTCTTC.

The chain joins TRBV21-1 to TRBJ2-7; TRBD2, the D gene given by the table, was not confirmed from the DNA. TRBV21-1 is given as a pseudogene. This CDR3 region has 13 residues. CDR3 nucleotide sequence: TGTGCCAGCCAAAAGCGGGCCACCTACGAGCAGTACTTC. Its protein is CASQKRATYEQYF.

This clonotype was seen a handful of times. The chain carries TRBV4-3 and TRBJ2-6; D is unresolved. The CDR3 extends over 16 amino acids. Germline loops: CDR1 LGHNA, CDR2 YSLEER. The V end was cut by 0 bases, the J end by 1 base, with 7 bases between. CDR3 region: CASSQDGQSGANVLTF. The CDR3 nucleotides read TGCGCCAGCAGCCAAGATGGGCAATCTGGGGCCAACGTCCTGACTTTC.

Only a few counts were recorded for this clonotype. The chain carries TRBV20-1 and TRBJ2-1; tentatively, D is TRBD1 (5 bases). This CDR3 spans 12 amino acids. Germline V lookup: CDR1 DFQATT, CDR2 SNEGSKA (reference sequence). The germline V and J ends were trimmed by 4 bases and 7 bases, with 11 bases remaining between them. CDR3 loop: CSANGATNEQFF. Here the CDR3 DNA reads TGCAGTGCTAATGGGGCGACGAATGAGCAGTTCTTC.

This clonotype was counted a few times. The chain links TRBV2 to TRBJ2-4, with TRBD2 as a possible D gene (5 bases). The V gene lost 6 bases and the J gene lost 2 bases, with 8 bases spanning the gap. Germline V gene data show CDR1 as SNHLY and CDR2 as FYNNEI. This CDR3 has 13 amino acids. CDR3 region: CASRSSTKNIQYF. DNA of the CDR3: TGTGCCAGCAGGTCTAGCACCAAAAACATTCAGTACTTC.

The CDR3 coding sequence is TGTGCCAGCAGTTTAAAGAGGACAGGGGGTAGGAGCTCCTACGAGCAGTACTTC. Protein product: CASSLKRTGGRSSYEQYF. The gene calls are TRBV27 and TRBJ2-7, with 10 bases aligning to TRBD1. Germline CDR1 and CDR2: MNHEY and SMNVEV (reference sequence). This CDR3 region has 18 residues. V was clipped by 2 bases and J by 0 bases; unmatched bases: 10.

The chain is built from TRBV30 and TRBJ2-1; 9 bases are a match to TRBD2. Germline lookup yields CDR1 GTSNPN and CDR2 SVGIG (reference sequence). CDR3 size: 15 residues. V lost 1 base, J lost 6 bases, and 7 bases stayed unmatched. CDR3 sequence (DNA): TGTGCCTGGAGTGGGGTGCGGGAGGGACGCAATGAGCAGTTCTTC. The encoded protein is CAWSGVREGRNEQFF.

In this sample, this clonotype turned up a few times. This chain joins TRBV18 and TRBJ2-1; a possible D gene is TRBD1 (6 bases). With the DNA end fitting TRBJ2-7 better, the J assignment may be wrong. This CDR3 is built from 15 residues. Germline V CDR1 and CDR2: KGHSH, LQKENI. Here the CDR3 DNA reads TGTGCCAGCTCACCACCAGGGGGTCAAGTCTACGAGCAGTACTTC. Its protein is CASSPPGGQVYEQYF.

This clonotype appeared many times. The chain has TRBV6-2 or TRBV6-3 and TRBJ2-1, with TRBD1 matching over 8 bases. Germline loops: CDR1 MNHEY, CDR2 SVGEGT. The CDR3 has 15 amino acids. V was clipped by 6 bases and J by 2 bases; unmatched bases: 6. The CDR3: CASRTGQGTYNEQFF. The CDR3 nucleotides are TGTGCCAGCAGGACCGGACAGGGAACCTACAATGAGCAGTTCTTC.

The chain combines TRBV27 with TRBJ1-2, with TRBD1 as a possible D gene (6 bases). V lost 5 bases and J lost 1, with 14 bases in between. There are 15 residues in the CDR3. The germline gives CDR1 MNHEY, CDR2 SMNVEV (reference sequence). Written as DNA, the CDR3 is TGTGCCAGCAGTCGGAATAACAGGGTTAACTATGGCTACACCTTC. Protein product: CASSRNNRVNYGYTF.

The chain joins TRBV25-1 to TRBJ2-1; 7 nucleotides agree with TRBD2. The junction had 9 bases not matched to a gene; V was cut back by 6 bases and J by 7 bases. CDR3 length: 14 residues. The germline V gene encodes CDR1 MGHDK and CDR2 SYGVNS. The CDR3 here is CASSQGGSGNEQFF. In DNA form, the CDR3 reads TGTGCCAGCAGCCAGGGCGGGAGTGGGAATGAGCAGTTCTTC.

The sample holds many counts of this clonotype. The chain couples TRBV7-9 to TRBJ1-1; D may be TRBD1 (5 bases). This CDR3 is 13 amino acids long. Germline CDR1 and CDR2: SEHNR and FQNEAQ (reference sequence). V shed 4 bases and J shed 3 bases, with 9 bases lying between them. CDR3 DNA: TGTGCCAGCAGCTCAGGGTTCGACACTGAAGCTTTCTTT. Translation: CASSSGFDTEAFF.

This clonotype was seen many times. The chain is built from TRBV20-1 and TRBJ2-5; D is perhaps TRBD1 (6 bases). The CDR3 covers 15 residues. The V gene's germline CDR1 is DFQATT and CDR2 SNEGSKA (reference sequence). Trimming took 6 bases from V and 2 from J, leaving 19 bases between them. CDR3 protein: CSATVGGASQETQYF. The CDR3 nucleotides read TGCAGTGCCACGGTTGGGGGCGCCTCACAAGAGACCCAGTACTTC.

This clonotype occurred many times. J is TRBJ2-7 and V is TRBV5-6; D unresolved. V was shortened by 0 bases and J by 3 bases, with 7 bases between the two germline ends. CDR1 is SGHDT and CDR2 is YYEEEE in the germline V gene. The CDR3 is 13 amino acids. The CDR3 region has the DNA TGTGCCAGCAGCTTGGTCTCGGGCTACGAGCAGTACTTC. It encodes CASSLVSGYEQYF.

The chain is built from TRBV7-8 and TRBJ1-5; the match to TRBD1 covers 10 bases. V was pared by 6 bases and J by 5 bases, with 4 bases of the junction left unmatched. The CDR3 length is 14 residues. Germline CDR1 reads SGHVS; CDR2 reads FQNEAQ. The CDR3 loop is CASRTGTGDQPQHF. The CDR3 DNA follows: TGTGCCAGCAGGACAGGGACAGGGGATCAGCCCCAGCATTTT.

V usage is TRBV27 and J usage is TRBJ2-5, with 8 bases lining up with TRBD2. After removal of 7 bases from V and 4 bases from J, the junction contained 8 bases not matched to a gene. CDR3 size: 14 residues. Germline CDR1 MNHEY, CDR2 SMNVEV (reference sequence). CDR3 amino acids: CASNAAGERETQYF. CDR3 DNA sequence: TGTGCCAGCAACGCAGCGGGAGAGCGAGAGACCCAGTACTTC.

The chain recombines TRBV4-3 with TRBJ2-7; D gene uncertain. Trimming cost V 1 base and J 2 bases, with 15 bases left between them. The CDR3 contains 16 residues. The germline V gene has CDR1 LGHNA and CDR2 YSLEER. CDR3 nucleotides: TGCGCCAGCAGCCAAGGGCCGTTGGACGCCACCTACGAGCAGTACTTC. As protein: CASSQGPLDATYEQYF.

This clonotype was counted only a few times. The chain recombines TRBV6-1 with TRBJ2-1; 7 bases agree with TRBD2. The J segment lost 6 bases and the V segment lost 7 bases, leaving 3 bases of the junction unmatched. Germline assignment: CDR1 MNHNS and CDR2 SASEGT. The CDR3 consists of 12 residues. The CDR3 protein is CASMRGSNEQFF. In nucleotides, the CDR3 is TGTGCCAGCATGCGCGGGAGCAATGAGCAGTTCTTC.

This clonotype came up many times. The chain recombines TRBV27 with TRBJ2-5; no clear D. Germline assignment: CDR1 MNHEY and CDR2 SMNVEV (reference sequence). Trimming removed 7 bases at V and 6 bases at J, with 15 bases between. This CDR3 has 13 amino acids. The CDR3 loop reads CASTTTPTKTQYF. Written as DNA, the CDR3 is TGTGCCAGCACCACGACACCGACCAAGACCCAGTACTTC.